This T cell receptor beta chain was sequenced during a study of blood T cell repertoires in COVID-19. In the study overall: Whether acute or convalescent, the COVID-19 samples came from the United States, Italy and Spain. Nucleic acid was either cDNA or gDNA, and it came from T cells, B-cell-depleted T cells, or PBMCs.

Authors' methods: Amplification from reference gene primers served as the basis for estimated nucleated cell counts. The data were produced by immunoSEQ multiplex PCR, yet TCRdb's version contains in-frame clones alone and is incomplete. That table supplies the V and J calls and clone size; D and trimming were determined from the DNA. The sample holds over 250,000 clones, 70% to 80% seen once. Trimming cost V 5 bases and J 11 bases, with 18 bases left between them. The V gene's germline CDR1 is SGHTA and CDR2 FQGNSA. CDR3 length equals 13 residues. Specimen: peripheral blood. The origin of this receptor is a woman of 80 years or more with acute or convalescent COVID-19. This chain connects TRBV7-2 to TRBJ1-1, with D unresolved. The CDR3 DNA follows: TGTGCCAGCAGCCCTCCGGGCCTACGAGGGGCTTTCTTT. Its protein product is CASSPPGLRGAFF.